This T cell receptor (beta chain) was sequenced in a study of cytomegalovirus exposure and HLA in healthy donors. At the level of the study: There were about 85 million unique TCRs (from HLA-typed donors) in an early data release.

Notes on the study in general: There were under 200 TCR beta chains listed as cytomegalovirus-associated. Immune exposure information available was restricted to CMV serostatus.

The CDR3 has 14 residues. The V and J ends lost 6 bases and 3 bases respectively, with 14 bases between them. Germline CDR1 is MNHNS and CDR2 is SASEGT. This clone came up a few times. What it binds is unknown. The PCR had 60 Vbeta and 13 Jbeta primers. Original handling: There were about 88 million unique TCR beta chains by a later count, and 10 million to 12 million of them were shared. Data came from immunoSEQ multiplex PCR; TCRdb stores just in-frame clones and leaves some out. V, J and clone size derive from that table, while D and trimming were established from the DNA sequence. Of 100,000 or so clones listed, approximately 82% are singletons.

The receptor was derived from a man in his forties or fifties in good health and CMV-seropositive. This rearrangement joins TRBV6-1 to TRBJ1-2; TRBD1 is a possible D gene (5 bases). Sample: PBMCs. For the CDR3, the DNA is TGTGCCAGCAGAACAGGTTCGCTGGACTATGGCTACACCTTC. Amino acid sequence: CASRTGSLDYGYTF.